This T cell receptor (beta chain) was retrieved from a study of CD8 T cells in ankylosing spondylitis. Scientists made TCR beta libraries using quantitative 5'-RACE with molecular barcodes. TCRdb re-derived calls from the 5' RACE reads in MiXCR, one entry per CDR3 protein. Here the sample spans fewer than 250,000 distinct CDR3 sequences, roughly 32% being singletons. Study outcomes and limitations: Disease-associated clones were reportedly significantly overrepresented in matched ankylosing spondylitis synovial fluid. Eight highly homologous variants formed a TCR beta motif that appeared characteristic of ankylosing spondylitis blood.

Details on this clonotype: Its antigen is as yet unknown.

Per germline, CDR1 DFQATT and CDR2 SNEGSKA (reference sequence). This CDR3 has 15 residues. V lost 6 bases and J lost 1; bases outside the gene matches: 10. This chain joins TRBV20-1 and TRBJ2-3, with 7 bases aligning to TRBD1. This clonotype originated in a male donor with ankylosing spondylitis or in good health (not recorded which). The sample taken for sequencing was blood, either unsorted or a sorted T cell fraction (not recorded which). This chain's CDR3 is CSAGQRGGGTDTQYF. As DNA, the CDR3 is TGCAGTGCGGGACAGAGAGGGGGCGGCACAGATACGCAGTATTTT.